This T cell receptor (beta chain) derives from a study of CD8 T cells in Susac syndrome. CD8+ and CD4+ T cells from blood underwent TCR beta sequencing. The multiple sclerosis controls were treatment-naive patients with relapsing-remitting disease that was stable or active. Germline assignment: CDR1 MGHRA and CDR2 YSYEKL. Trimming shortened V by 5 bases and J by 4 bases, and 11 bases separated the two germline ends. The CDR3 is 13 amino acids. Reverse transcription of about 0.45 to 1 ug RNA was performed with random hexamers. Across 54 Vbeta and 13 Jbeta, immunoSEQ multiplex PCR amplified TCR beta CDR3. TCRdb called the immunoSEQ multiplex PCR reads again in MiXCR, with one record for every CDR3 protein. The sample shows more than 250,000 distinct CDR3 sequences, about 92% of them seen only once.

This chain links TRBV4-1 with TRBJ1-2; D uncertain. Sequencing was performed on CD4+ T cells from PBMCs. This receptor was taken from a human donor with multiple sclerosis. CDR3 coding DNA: TGCGCCAGCAGCGACACAGTGACCTATGGCTACACCTTC. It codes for CASSDTVTYGYTF.